This T cell receptor (beta chain) is from a study of memory CD4+ T cells and cytomegalovirus serostatus. Study observations and caveats: Repertoires predicted CMV serostatus with median bootstrapped AUC of approximately 0.95.

Notes on this clone: Antigen unknown.

The germline V gene encodes CDR1 SGHDT and CDR2 YYEEEE. The CDR3 contains 13 residues. Trimming removed 0 bases from V and 12 bases from J, with 14 bases in between. Only in-frame clones appear in the TCRdb table, and some are missing; sequencing was by immunoSEQ multiplex PCR. Among around 63,000 clones, around 81% were seen once, and the ten largest hold 0.53%. Single viable CD3+CD4+CD8-CD45RO+ cells were sorted as the memory CD4+ T cells. CMV serostatus came from serum IgG against pp150, pp28, p38, p52. The sequencing input was memory CD4+ T cells from blood. The sequence came from an adult in good health and CMV-seronegative. Some clones in this sample may be carry-over from other donors' samples. The chain recombines TRBV5-6 with TRBJ2-3; possible D gene TRBD1, 5 bases. The CDR3 is CASSLGAAGRQYF. DNA of the CDR3: TGTGCCAGCAGCTTGGGGGCGGCAGGGCGACAGTATTTT.